This T cell receptor beta chain originates from a study of T cell repertoires in cytomegalovirus infection (dated by TCRdb to the late 2010s). Broadly, across the study: The HLA type of each donor mattered for the analysis, because public TCR beta signatures pointed to carriage of CMV infection along with the matching HLA type.

The germline V gene supplies CDR1 SGHTA and CDR2 FQGNSA. The junction shows trimming of 8 bases on V and 1 base on J, plus 12 bases between the germline ends. Including the terminal cysteine and phenylalanine, the CDR3 comprises 14 residues. The entry retains the CDR3 DNA only, 42 bases that are in frame from base 1. This clonotype counts as medium-sized (0.01 to 0.1%). Which antigen it targets is not known. No base qualities exist here, and no much larger clone lies one base off it. The run used an Illumina HiSeq 1500. Clones were called with MiXCR by TCRdb after fastp trimmed the public reads at Q25, and only in-frame beta chains were retained. One record per CDR3 amino acid sequence lists the most common genes and DNA. Here the sample has around 300,000 distinct CDR3 sequences; more than 8% occur a single time. Jointly, the top ten make up roughly 4.5% of the sample. Here is what the overall study found, with its caveats: The ex vivo response was dominated by HLA-C-restricted CMV-specific TCR beta clonotypes, which also provided the single most frequent clonotype in two of eight donors. Carriers of CMV infection plus the relevant HLA type were discriminated by the cumulative frequency of public TCR beta family members in the study cohort and in an independent roughly 370-donor cohort.

Recombination connected TRBV7-2 to TRBJ1-5; tentative D gene TRBD1, with 5 bases matching. The sequenced sample was PBMCs. The sequence was collected from a human donor in good health (CMV status not recorded). Some clones in this sample may be carry-over from other donors' samples. The nucleotide sequence is given as TGTGCCAGCCACCGCGGGGGGAGCAATCAGCCCCAGCATTTT. This is translated as CASHRGGSNQPQHF.